This T cell receptor beta chain was observed in a study of blood T cell repertoires in COVID-19. On the study more broadly: The samples span acute and convalescent COVID-19 from the United States, Italy and Spain.

Participants were placed into cohorts based on the clinical history they reported. In Cohort 3, a recovered donor had either two negative PCRs, clearance, or symptom resolution. This CDR3 has 16 amino acids. Per germline, CDR1 SGHNT and CDR2 YENEEA. Trimming took 5 bases from V and 7 from J; bases not matched to a gene: 14. Original handling: Estimation of nucleated cell counts relied on the amplification of reference gene primers. The repertoire was sequenced with immunoSEQ multiplex PCR; TCRdb's copy has only in-frame clones and lacks some. V, J and clone size were drawn from that table, and D and trimming were deduced from the DNA. The top ten clones hold 1.8% of a sample with under 250,000 clones, about 84% of them seen once.

The sequenced material came from PBMCs or T cells enriched from blood (not recorded which). The chain joins TRBV11-3 to TRBJ2-3; 8 bases line up with TRBD1. The TCR comes from a man aged 60 to 75 who had recovered from COVID-19. DNA of the CDR3: TGTGCCAGCAGCCCCGGAGGGAGCAGGGGGCAATATACGCAGTATTTT. Its translation is CASSPGGSRGQYTQYF.